This TCR beta chain was identified in a study of radiation and T cells in renal cell carcinoma. Across the whole study: Nephrectomy followed 15 Gy stereotactic body radiation by 4 weeks. General study findings and limits: In blood, top tumor clones expanded by 2 weeks, shrinking by 4.

Regarding time point: blood 2 weeks post-SBRT. Treatment indicated: 15 Gy SBRT to primary tumor, nephrectomy 4 weeks later. Serial blood draws occurred at baseline and 2 and 4 weeks post-SBRT. Comments on this clone: Its antigen is as yet unknown.

Germline V gives CDR1 SNHLY, CDR2 FYNNEI. The CDR3 contains 15 residues. V shed 3 bases and J shed 7 bases, with 13 bases lying between them. Here immunoSEQ multiplex PCR was the method, and the copy in TCRdb shows in-frame clones only, minus some. Of almost 50,000 clones detected, about 80% appear once; the ten largest clones hold less than 30%. The V gene is TRBV2, the J gene TRBJ1-6, with a tentative D call TRBD1 (6 bases). This receptor was taken from a woman in her seventies with renal cell carcinoma. Sequencing used blood, obtained from a patient whose treatment included radiotherapy and nephrectomy. CDR3 loop: CASSEQQGTNSPLHF. CDR3 sequence (DNA): TGTGCCAGCAGTGAGCAGCAGGGGACGAATTCACCCCTCCACTTT.